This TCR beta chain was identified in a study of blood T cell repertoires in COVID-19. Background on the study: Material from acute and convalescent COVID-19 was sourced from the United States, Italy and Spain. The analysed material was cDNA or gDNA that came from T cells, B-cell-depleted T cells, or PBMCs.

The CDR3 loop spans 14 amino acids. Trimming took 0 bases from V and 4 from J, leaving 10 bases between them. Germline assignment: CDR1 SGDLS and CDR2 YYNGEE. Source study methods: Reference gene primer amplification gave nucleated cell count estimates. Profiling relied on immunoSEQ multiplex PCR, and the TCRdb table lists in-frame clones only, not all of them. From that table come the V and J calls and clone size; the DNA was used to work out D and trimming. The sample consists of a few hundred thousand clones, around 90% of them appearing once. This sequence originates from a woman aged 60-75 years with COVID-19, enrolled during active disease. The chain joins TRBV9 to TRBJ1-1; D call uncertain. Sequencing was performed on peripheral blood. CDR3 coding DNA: TGTGCCAGCAGCGTAGCTTCCCCGGGCACTGAAGCTTTCTTT. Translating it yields CASSVASPGTEAFF.